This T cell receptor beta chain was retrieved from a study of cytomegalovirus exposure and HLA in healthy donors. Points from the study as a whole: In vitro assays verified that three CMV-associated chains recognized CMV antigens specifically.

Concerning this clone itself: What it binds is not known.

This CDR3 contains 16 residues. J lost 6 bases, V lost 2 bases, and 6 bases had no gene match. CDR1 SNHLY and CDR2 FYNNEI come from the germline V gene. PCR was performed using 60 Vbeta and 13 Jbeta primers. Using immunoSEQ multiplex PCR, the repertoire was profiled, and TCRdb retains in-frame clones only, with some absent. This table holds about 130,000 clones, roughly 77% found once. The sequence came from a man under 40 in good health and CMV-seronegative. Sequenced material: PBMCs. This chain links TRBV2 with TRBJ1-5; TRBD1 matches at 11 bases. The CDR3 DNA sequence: TGTGCCAGCAGTGAATACGGACAGGGGGCTACTCAGCCCCAGCATTTT. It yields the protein CASSEYGQGATQPQHF.